The rows below give T cell receptor beta chains drawn from one sample of a study of CD8 T cells in ankylosing spondylitis. TCRdb called the 5' RACE reads again in MiXCR, with one record for every CDR3 protein. The repertoire holds roughly 200,000 distinct CDR3 sequences, about 13% seen once, with approximately 15% in the top ten. Sequencing used blood, either unsorted or a sorted T cell fraction (not recorded which). The source of these receptors is a male donor with ankylosing spondylitis or in good health (not recorded which). Each CDR3 is given with its conserved first and last residue. D genes are given only for firm matches. Size is omitted from some rows. Given values are once, few, many or a class for expanded clones.

-,few,TRBV20-1,TRBJ2-7,CSARETGDYEQYF,TGCAGTGCTAGAGAGACAGGTGACTACGAGCAGTACTTC
TRBD1,many,TRBV12-3/TRBV12-4,TRBJ2-2,CAISTGYGELFF,TGTGCCATTTCGACAGGGTACGGGGAGCTGTTTTTT
-,-,TRBV6-5,TRBJ1-2,CASSYSIRGRGYTF,TGTGCCAGCAGTTACTCGATCAGGGGCCGGGGCTACACCTTC
-,many,TRBV7-9,TRBJ2-1,CASSLGGALNEQFF,TGTGCCAGCAGCTTAGGAGGGGCCCTCAATGAGCAGTTCTTC
-,few,TRBV2,TRBJ2-7,CASSERTRLGEQYF,TGTGCCAGCAGTGAAAGGACAAGGCTTGGGGAGCAGTACTTC
-,few,TRBV27,TRBJ2-1,CASSGKSYNEQFF,TGTGCCAGCAGTGGGAAGTCCTACAATGAGCAGTTCTTC
-,few,TRBV7-2,TRBJ2-4,CASSESVLGDIQYF,TGTGCCAGCAGCGAGTCCGTCCTAGGGGACATTCAGTACTTC
TRBD2,-,TRBV5-5,TRBJ2-1,CASATSGIYNEQFF,TGTGCCAGCGCAACTAGCGGGATCTACAATGAGCAGTTCTTC
TRBD1,many,TRBV10-3,TRBJ1-5,CAISETGVLGNQPQHF,TGTGCCATCAGTGAGACAGGGGTCTTGGGAAATCAGCCCCAGCATTTT
-,many,TRBV20-1,TRBJ2-1,CSARPQGAPYNEQFF,TGCAGTGCTAGACCCCAGGGAGCCCCCTACAATGAGCAGTTCTTC
TRBD1,-,TRBV2,TRBJ1-1,CASSGQGIMNTEALF,TGTGCCAGCAGCGGACAGGGAATCATGAACACTGAAGCTTTGTTT
-,-,TRBV5-1,TRBJ2-7,CASSSETSPEQYF,TGCGCCAGCAGCTCCGAGACTAGTCCCGAGCAGTACTTC
-,-,TRBV20-1,TRBJ2-3,CSATRRYTDTQYF,TGCAGTGCTACCCGGAGGTACACAGATACGCAGTATTTT
-,-,TRBV6-5,TRBJ1-1,CASSYQGVGAFF,TGTGCCAGCAGTTATCAGGGTGTTGGAGCTTTCTTT
-,-,TRBV6-5,TRBJ2-3,CASSYGGSSGDTQYF,TGTGCCAGCAGTTACGGGGGGTCCAGTGGAGATACGCAGTATTTT
TRBD2,many,TRBV29-1,TRBJ2-1,CSVRGLGNEQFF,TGCAGCGTCCGAGGACTAGGAAATGAGCAGTTCTTC
-,many,TRBV20-1,TRBJ2-2,CSASDGRENGELFF,TGCAGTGCTAGTGACGGGAGAGAAAACGGGGAGCTGTTTTTT
-,few,TRBV27,TRBJ1-4,CASSPGVPEINEKLFF,TGTGCCAGCAGCCCAGGGGTCCCCGAGATTAATGAAAAACTGTTTTTT
-,few,TRBV5-1,TRBJ1-1,CASTSLEGEAFF,TGCGCCAGCACCTCGTTGGAGGGCGAAGCTTTCTTT
-,few,TRBV15,TRBJ1-1,CATSRDPGRMNTEAFF,TGTGCCACCAGCAGAGATCCAGGCAGAATGAACACTGAAGCTTTCTTT
-,few,TRBV25-1,TRBJ2-1,CASSAPSADEQFF,TGTGCCAGCAGTGCACCAAGTGCCGATGAGCAGTTCTTC
TRBD1,-,TRBV5-4,TRBJ1-1,CASSWDRANTEAFF,TGTGCCAGCAGCTGGGACAGGGCGAACACTGAAGCTTTCTTT
TRBD1,few,TRBV10-3,TRBJ1-1,CATRVTRGHNTEAFF,TGTGCCACCAGGGTGACCAGGGGGCACAACACTGAAGCTTTCTTT
TRBD1,-,TRBV4-1,TRBJ1-4,CASSPKRTGSKEKLFF,TGCGCCAGCAGCCCCAAGAGGACAGGGTCGAAGGAAAAACTGTTTTTT
TRBD1,-,TRBV6-4,TRBJ2-6,CASSTGGSGANVLTF,TGTGCCAGCAGCACAGGGGGCTCTGGGGCCAACGTCCTGACTTTC
-,-,TRBV9,TRBJ1-2,CASSVGTASNYGYTF,TGTGCCAGCAGCGTAGGGACAGCCTCTAACTATGGCTACACCTTC
-,-,TRBV5-1,TRBJ2-1,CATQQEQFF,TGCGCCACTCAACAGGAGCAGTTCTTC
TRBD2,few,TRBV20-1,TRBJ2-1,CSARGGTSGDYNEQFF,TGCAGTGCTAGAGGGGGGACTAGCGGGGATTACAATGAGCAGTTCTTC
TRBD1,-,TRBV9,TRBJ2-1,CASSVRGTGFVPYNEQFF,TGTGCCAGCAGCGTCAGAGGGACAGGGTTCGTCCCCTACAATGAGCAGTTCTTC
-,many,TRBV12-3/TRBV12-4,TRBJ1-1,CASREGWATEAFF,TGTGCCAGCCGCGAGGGGTGGGCCACTGAAGCTTTCTTT
-,few,TRBV2,TRBJ2-3,CASSEHTRTSNTDTQYF,TGTGCCAGCAGTGAGCACACGCGCACGTCAAACACAGATACGCAGTATTTT
-,few,TRBV3-1,TRBJ2-7,CASSQDHNYEQYF,TGTGCCAGCAGCCAAGATCATAACTACGAGCAGTACTTC
-,-,TRBV6-1,TRBJ2-2,CASMIGDTGELFF,TGTGCCAGCATGATCGGGGACACCGGGGAGCTGTTTTTT
-,-,TRBV20-1,TRBJ2-7,CSARDTRTSTYEQYF,TGCAGTGCTAGAGACACCCGGACTTCGACCTACGAGCAGTACTTC
TRBD1,many,TRBV12-3/TRBV12-4,TRBJ2-7,CASSFSGGHEQYF,TGTGCCAGCAGTTTCTCAGGGGGACACGAGCAGTACTTC
-,many,TRBV18,TRBJ2-1,CASSPEDPESSYNEQFF,TGTGCCAGCTCACCAGAGGACCCCGAGAGCTCCTACAATGAGCAGTTCTTC
TRBD2,few,TRBV20-1,TRBJ2-1,CSARDRLAGENNEQFF,TGCAGTGCTAGAGATCGACTAGCGGGCGAAAATAATGAGCAGTTCTTC
TRBD1,-,TRBV4-1,TRBJ2-3,CASSQDETGFTDTQYF,TGCGCCAGCAGCCAAGACGAGACAGGGTTTACAGATACGCAGTATTTT
TRBD1,many,TRBV5-1,TRBJ1-1,CASSLEMGQGNTEAFF,TGCGCCAGCAGCTTGGAAATGGGACAGGGGAACACTGAAGCTTTCTTT
-,-,TRBV2,TRBJ1-1,CAIMVGVMNTEAFF,TGTGCCATCATGGTGGGGGTTATGAACACTGAAGCTTTCTTT
-,-,TRBV27,TRBJ2-7,CASSFGQSTYEQYF,TGTGCCAGCAGTTTCGGACAGAGTACTTACGAGCAGTACTTC
-,-,TRBV3-1,TRBJ1-4,CASSQDGAANEKLFF,TGTGCCAGCAGCCAAGATGGCGCGGCTAATGAAAAACTGTTTTTT
TRBD2,few,TRBV3-1,TRBJ2-3,CASSQEEAGGTDTQYF,TGTGCCAGCAGCCAAGAAGAAGCGGGAGGCACAGATACGCAGTATTTT
-,few,TRBV20-1,TRBJ2-5,CSARDRNGETQYF,TGCAGTGCTAGAGATCGGAACGGAGAGACCCAGTACTTC
-,few,TRBV6-2/TRBV6-3,TRBJ2-5,CASSSFLGQETQYF,TGTGCCAGCAGCTCGTTTCTGGGCCAAGAGACCCAGTACTTC
-,many,TRBV20-1,TRBJ1-1,CSARVRGRNYLNTEAFF,TGCAGTGCTAGGGTTCGAGGGAGAAACTATTTGAACACTGAAGCTTTCTTT
-,few,TRBV6-2/TRBV6-3,TRBJ1-1,CASSYGGGGNTEAFF,TGTGCCAGCAGTTACGGGGGGGGAGGGAACACTGAAGCTTTCTTT
-,-,TRBV6-1,TRBJ1-4,CASTDGIHNEKLFF,TGTGCCAGCACCGATGGGATCCATAATGAAAAACTGTTTTTT
-,many,TRBV5-6,TRBJ2-1,CASSGYREHNEQFF,TGTGCCAGCAGCGGGTACAGGGAACACAATGAGCAGTTCTTC
TRBD2,-,TRBV9,TRBJ2-3,CASSALAGGSDTQYF,TGTGCCAGCAGCGCGCTAGCGGGGGGCTCAGATACGCAGTATTTT
TRBD1,few,TRBV11-1,TRBJ2-3,CASRPNPGTGVWTDTQYF,TGTGCCAGCAGACCAAACCCCGGGACAGGGGTTTGGACAGATACGCAGTATTTT